This note documents a single T cell receptor beta chain sequence. Its antigen is undetermined. The ends were cut back, 7 bases at V and 1 base at J, with 14 bases in the middle. Germline CDR1 SNHLY, CDR2 FYNNEI. The CDR3 runs 14 residues. Expressed TCRB transcripts were sequenced, since all the RNA that had been isolated was reverse transcribed. Clones were sequenced by immunoSEQ multiplex PCR, and TCRdb holds only the in-frame ones, with some missing. In the table there are a few hundred thousand clones, 20% to 25% of which are singletons. This entry is derived from a study of beta chain features in type 1 diabetes. Study background: Sorted cells examined across all samples numbered 107,917,701.

Notes on the study in general: TCRB CDR3s were moderately but significantly shorter in Type 1 diabetes patients in all four CD4+ subsets. The study found fewer insertions and more deletions at VDJ junctions in type 1 diabetes patients.

The sequencing sample was made of naive CD4+ T cells from blood. This rearrangement joins TRBV2 to TRBJ2-7; D may be TRBD2 (5 bases). The TCR was taken from a woman aged 30 to 39 with type 1 diabetes. CDR3 nucleotides: TGTGCCAGCATGCGTACAAGGACTTCCTACGAGCAGTACTTC. Amino acid sequence: CASMRTRTSYEQYF.